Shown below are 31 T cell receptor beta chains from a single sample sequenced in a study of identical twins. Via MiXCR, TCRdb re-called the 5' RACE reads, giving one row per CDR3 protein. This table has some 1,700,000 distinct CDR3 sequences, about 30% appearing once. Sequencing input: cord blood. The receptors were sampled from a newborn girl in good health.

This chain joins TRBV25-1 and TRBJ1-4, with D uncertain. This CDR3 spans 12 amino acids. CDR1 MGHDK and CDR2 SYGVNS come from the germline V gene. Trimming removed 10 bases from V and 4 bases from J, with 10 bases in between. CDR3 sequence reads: CATKTFNEKLFF. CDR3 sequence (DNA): TGTGCCACCAAGACCTTTAATGAAAAACTGTTTTTT.

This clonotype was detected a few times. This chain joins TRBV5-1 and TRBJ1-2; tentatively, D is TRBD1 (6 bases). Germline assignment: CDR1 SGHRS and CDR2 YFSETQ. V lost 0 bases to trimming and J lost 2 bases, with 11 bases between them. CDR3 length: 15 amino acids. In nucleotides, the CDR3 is TGCGCCAGCAGCTTGGTTCGGGGACAAAACTATGGCTACACCTTC. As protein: CASSLVRGQNYGYTF. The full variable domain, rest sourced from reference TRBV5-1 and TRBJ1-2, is KAGVTQTPRYLIKTRGQQVTLSCSPISGHRSVSWYQQTPGQGLQFLFEYFSETQRNKGNFPGRFSGRQFSNSRSEMNVSTLELGDSALYLCASSLVRGQNYGYTFGSGTRLTVV.

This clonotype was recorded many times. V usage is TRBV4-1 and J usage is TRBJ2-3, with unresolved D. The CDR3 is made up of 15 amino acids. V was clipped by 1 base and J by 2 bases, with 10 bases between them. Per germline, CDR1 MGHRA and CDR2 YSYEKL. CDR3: CASSQGPRYTDTQYF. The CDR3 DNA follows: TGCGCCAGCAGCCAAGGACCCAGATACACAGATACGCAGTATTTT.

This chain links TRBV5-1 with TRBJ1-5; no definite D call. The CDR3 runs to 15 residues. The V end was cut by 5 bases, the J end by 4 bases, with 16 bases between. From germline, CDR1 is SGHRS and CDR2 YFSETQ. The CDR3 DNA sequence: TGCGCCAGCAGACCGAGGGCGTCTTGGAATCAGCCCCAGCATTTT. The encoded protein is CASRPRASWNQPQHF.

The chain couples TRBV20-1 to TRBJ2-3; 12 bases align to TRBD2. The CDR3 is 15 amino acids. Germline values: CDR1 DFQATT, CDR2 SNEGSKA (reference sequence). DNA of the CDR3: TGCAGCAAGTTGGCTAGCGGGAGGGCCACAGATACGCAGTATTTT. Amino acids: CSKLASGRATDTQYF.

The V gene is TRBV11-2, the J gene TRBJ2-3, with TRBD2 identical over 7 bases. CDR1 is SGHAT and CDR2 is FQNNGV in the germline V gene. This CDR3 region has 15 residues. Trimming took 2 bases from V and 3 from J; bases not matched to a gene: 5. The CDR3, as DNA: TGTGCCAGCAGCTTACACGGGAGGAGGACAGATACGCAGTATTTT. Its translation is CASSLHGRRTDTQYF.

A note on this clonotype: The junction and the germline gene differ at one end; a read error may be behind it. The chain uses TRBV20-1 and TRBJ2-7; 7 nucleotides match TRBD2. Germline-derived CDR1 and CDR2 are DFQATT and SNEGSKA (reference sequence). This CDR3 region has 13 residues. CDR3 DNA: TGCAGTGCCGTCCCTAGCGGCTCCCACGAGCAGTACTTC. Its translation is CSAVPSGSHEQYF.

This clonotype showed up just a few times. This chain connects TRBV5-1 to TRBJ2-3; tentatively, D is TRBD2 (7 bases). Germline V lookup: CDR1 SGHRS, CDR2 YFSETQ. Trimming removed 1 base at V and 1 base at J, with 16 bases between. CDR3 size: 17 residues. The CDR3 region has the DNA TGCGCCAGCAGCTTGAGTCACGGGGGGCCGCGCACAGATACGCAGTATTTT. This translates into CASSLSHGGPRTDTQYF.

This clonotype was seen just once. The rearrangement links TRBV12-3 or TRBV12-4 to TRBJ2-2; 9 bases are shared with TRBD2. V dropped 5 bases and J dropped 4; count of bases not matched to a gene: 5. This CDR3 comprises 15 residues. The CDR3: CASSRLAGSTGELFF. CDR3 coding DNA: TGTGCCAGCAGTCGGCTAGCGGGAAGCACCGGGGAGCTGTTTTTT.

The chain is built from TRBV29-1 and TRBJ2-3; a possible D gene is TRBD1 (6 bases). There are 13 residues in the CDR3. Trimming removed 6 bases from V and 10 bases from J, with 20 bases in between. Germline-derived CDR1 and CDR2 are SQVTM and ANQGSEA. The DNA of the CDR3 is TGCAGCGTGCCGGGACACCTCGGTAGGGCGCAGTATTTT. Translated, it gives CSVPGHLGRAQYF.

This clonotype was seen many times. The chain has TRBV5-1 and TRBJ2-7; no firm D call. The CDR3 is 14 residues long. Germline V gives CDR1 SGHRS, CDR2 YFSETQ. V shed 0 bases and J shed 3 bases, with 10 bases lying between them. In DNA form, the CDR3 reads TGCGCCAGCAGCTTGGATGTCGCCGGCTACGAGCAGTACTTC. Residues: CASSLDVAGYEQYF.

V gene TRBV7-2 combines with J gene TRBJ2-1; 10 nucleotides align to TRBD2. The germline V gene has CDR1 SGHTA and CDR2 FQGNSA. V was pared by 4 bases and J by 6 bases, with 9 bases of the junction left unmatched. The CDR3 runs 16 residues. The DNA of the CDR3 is TGTGCCAGCAGCTGGACCAGCGGGGGGGCCATCAATGAGCAGTTCTTC. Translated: CASSWTSGGAINEQFF.

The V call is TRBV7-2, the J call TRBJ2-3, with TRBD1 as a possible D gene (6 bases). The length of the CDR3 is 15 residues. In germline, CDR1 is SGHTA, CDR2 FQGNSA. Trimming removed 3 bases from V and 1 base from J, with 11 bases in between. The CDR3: CASSFNRARTDTQYF. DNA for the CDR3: TGTGCCAGCAGCTTTAACAGGGCCCGCACAGATACGCAGTATTTT.

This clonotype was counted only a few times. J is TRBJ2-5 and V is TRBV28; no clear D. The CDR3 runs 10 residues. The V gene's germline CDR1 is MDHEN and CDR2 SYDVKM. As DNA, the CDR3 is TGTTCGACAAAACAAGAGACCCAGTACTTC. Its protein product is CSTKQETQYF.

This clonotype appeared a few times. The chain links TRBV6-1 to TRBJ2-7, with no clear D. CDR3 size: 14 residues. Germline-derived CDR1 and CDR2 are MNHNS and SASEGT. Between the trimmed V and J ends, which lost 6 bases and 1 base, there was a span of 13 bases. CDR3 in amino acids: CASRGLLVSYEQYF. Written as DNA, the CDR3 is TGTGCCAGCAGGGGCCTCCTGGTATCCTACGAGCAGTACTTC.

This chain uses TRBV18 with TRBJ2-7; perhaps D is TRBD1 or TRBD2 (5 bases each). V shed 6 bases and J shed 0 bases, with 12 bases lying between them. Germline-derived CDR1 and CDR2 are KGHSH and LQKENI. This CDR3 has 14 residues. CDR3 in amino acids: CASSRDGYSYEQYF. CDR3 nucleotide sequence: TGTGCCAGCTCCCGGGACGGTTACTCCTACGAGCAGTACTTC.

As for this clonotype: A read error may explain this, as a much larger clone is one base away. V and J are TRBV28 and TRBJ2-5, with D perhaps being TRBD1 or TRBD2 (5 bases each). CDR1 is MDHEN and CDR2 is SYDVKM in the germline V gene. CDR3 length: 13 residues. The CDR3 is CASGFQGEETQYF. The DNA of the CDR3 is TGTGCCAGCGGTTTTCAGGGAGAGGAGACCCAGTACTTC. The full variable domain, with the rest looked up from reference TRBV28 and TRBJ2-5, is DVKVTQSSRYLVKRTGEKVFLECVQDMDHENMFWYRQDPGLGLRLIYFSYDVKMKEKGDIPEGYSVSREKKERFSLILESASTNQTSMYLCASGFQGEETQYFGPGTRLLVL.

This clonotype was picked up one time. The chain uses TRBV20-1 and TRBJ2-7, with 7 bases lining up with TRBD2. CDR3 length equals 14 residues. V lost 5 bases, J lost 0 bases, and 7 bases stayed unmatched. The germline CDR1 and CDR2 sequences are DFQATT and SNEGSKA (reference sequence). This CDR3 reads CSADSGPSSYEQYF. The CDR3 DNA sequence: TGCAGTGCTGATAGCGGGCCTAGCTCCTACGAGCAGTACTTC.

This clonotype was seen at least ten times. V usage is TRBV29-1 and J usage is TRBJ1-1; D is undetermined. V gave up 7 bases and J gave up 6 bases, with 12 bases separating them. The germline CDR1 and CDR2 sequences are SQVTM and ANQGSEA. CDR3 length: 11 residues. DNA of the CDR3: TGCAGCGCCAACGGGCTAGCTGAAGCTTTCTTT. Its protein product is CSANGLAEAFF.

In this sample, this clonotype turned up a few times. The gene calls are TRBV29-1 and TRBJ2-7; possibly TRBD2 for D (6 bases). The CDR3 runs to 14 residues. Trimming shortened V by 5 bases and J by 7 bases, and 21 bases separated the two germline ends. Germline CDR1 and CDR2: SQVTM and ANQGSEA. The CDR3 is CSVPLGTLDNEQYF. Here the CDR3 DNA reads TGCAGCGTTCCACTGGGGACTCTCGACAATGAGCAGTACTTC.

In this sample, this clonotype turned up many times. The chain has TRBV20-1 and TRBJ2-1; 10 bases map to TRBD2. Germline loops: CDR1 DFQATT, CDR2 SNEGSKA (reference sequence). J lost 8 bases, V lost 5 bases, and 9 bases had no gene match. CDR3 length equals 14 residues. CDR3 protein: CSAETSGMGYEQFF. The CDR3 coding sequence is TGCAGTGCTGAAACTAGCGGGATGGGGTATGAGCAGTTCTTC.

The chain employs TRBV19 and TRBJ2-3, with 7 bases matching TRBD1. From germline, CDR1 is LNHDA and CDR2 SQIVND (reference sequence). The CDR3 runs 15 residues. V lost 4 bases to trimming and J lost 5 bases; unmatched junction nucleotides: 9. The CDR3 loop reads CASSSGQAREDTQYF. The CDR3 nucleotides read TGTGCCAGTAGTAGCGGACAGGCGAGGGAAGATACGCAGTATTTT.

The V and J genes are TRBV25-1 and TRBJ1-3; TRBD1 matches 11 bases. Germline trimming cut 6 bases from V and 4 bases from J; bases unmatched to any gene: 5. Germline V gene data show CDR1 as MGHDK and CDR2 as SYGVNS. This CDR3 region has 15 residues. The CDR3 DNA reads TGTGCCAGCAGCCCCGGGACAGGGGGAGGAAACACCATATATTTT. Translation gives CASSPGTGGGNTIYF. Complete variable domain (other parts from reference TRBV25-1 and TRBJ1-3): EADIYQTPRYLVIGTGKKITLECSQTMGHDKMYWYQQDPGMELHLIHYSYGVNSTEKGDLSSESTVSRIRTEHFPLTLESARPSHTSQYLCASSPGTGGGNTIYFGEGSWLTVV.

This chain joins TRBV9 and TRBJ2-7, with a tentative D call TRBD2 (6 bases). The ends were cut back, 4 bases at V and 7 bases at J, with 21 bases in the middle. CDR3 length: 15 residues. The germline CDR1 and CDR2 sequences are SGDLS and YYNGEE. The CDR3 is CASSPPGTLHNEQYF. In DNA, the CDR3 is TGTGCCAGCAGCCCACCCGGGACTCTACACAATGAGCAGTACTTC.

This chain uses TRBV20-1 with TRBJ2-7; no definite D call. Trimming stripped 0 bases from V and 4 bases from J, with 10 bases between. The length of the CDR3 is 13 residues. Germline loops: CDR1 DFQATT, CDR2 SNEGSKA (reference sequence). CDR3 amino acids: CSARDGMGYEQYF. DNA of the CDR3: TGCAGTGCTAGAGATGGCATGGGGTACGAGCAGTACTTC.

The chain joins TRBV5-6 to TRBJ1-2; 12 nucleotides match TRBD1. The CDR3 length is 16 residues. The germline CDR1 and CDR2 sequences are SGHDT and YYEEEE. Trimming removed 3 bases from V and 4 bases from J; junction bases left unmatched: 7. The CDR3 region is CASSSAGTGGVYGYTF. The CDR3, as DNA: TGTGCCAGCAGCTCGGCCGGGACAGGGGGCGTCTATGGCTACACCTTC.

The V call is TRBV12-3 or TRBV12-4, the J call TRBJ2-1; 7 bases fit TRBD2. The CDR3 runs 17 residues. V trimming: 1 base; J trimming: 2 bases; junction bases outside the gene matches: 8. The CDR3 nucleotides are TGTGCCAGCAGTTTAGAAGTACTAGCGAACCCCTACAATGAGCAGTTCTTC. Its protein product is CASSLEVLANPYNEQFF.

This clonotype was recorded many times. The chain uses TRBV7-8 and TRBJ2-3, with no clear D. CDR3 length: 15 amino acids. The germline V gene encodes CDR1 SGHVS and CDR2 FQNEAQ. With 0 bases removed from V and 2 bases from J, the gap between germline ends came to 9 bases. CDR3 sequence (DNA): TGTGCCAGCAGCTTAGCGGAGCTTCTCACAGATACGCAGTATTTT. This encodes CASSLAELLTDTQYF.

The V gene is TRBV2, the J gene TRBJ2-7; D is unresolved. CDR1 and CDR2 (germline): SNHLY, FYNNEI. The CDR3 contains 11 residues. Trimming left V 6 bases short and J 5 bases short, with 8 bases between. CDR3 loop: CASRWWDEQYF. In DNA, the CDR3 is TGTGCCAGCAGGTGGTGGGACGAGCAGTACTTC.

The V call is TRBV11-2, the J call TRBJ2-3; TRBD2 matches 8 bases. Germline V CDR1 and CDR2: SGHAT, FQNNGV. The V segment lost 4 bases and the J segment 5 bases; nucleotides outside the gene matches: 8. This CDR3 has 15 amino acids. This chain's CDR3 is CASSSLRGGQDTQYF. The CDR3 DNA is TGTGCCAGCAGCTCTCTCCGGGGGGGACAAGATACGCAGTATTTT.

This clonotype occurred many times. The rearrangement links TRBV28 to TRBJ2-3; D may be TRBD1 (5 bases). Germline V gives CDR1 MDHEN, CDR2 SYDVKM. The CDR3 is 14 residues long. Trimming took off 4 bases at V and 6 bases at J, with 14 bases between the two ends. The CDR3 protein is CASSSVDKPDTQYF. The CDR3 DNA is TGTGCCAGCAGTTCCGTGGACAAGCCGGATACGCAGTATTTT.